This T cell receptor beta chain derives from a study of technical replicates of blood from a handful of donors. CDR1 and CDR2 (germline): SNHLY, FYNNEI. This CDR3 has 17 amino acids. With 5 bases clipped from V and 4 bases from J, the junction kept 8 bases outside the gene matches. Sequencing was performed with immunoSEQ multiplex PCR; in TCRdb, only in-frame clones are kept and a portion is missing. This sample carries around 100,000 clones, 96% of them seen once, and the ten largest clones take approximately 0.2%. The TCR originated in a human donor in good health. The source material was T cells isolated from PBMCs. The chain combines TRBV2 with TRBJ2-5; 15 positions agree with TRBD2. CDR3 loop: CASSWTSGGALGETQYF. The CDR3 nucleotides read TGTGCCAGCAGTTGGACTAGCGGGGGGGCCCTCGGAGAGACCCAGTACTTC.